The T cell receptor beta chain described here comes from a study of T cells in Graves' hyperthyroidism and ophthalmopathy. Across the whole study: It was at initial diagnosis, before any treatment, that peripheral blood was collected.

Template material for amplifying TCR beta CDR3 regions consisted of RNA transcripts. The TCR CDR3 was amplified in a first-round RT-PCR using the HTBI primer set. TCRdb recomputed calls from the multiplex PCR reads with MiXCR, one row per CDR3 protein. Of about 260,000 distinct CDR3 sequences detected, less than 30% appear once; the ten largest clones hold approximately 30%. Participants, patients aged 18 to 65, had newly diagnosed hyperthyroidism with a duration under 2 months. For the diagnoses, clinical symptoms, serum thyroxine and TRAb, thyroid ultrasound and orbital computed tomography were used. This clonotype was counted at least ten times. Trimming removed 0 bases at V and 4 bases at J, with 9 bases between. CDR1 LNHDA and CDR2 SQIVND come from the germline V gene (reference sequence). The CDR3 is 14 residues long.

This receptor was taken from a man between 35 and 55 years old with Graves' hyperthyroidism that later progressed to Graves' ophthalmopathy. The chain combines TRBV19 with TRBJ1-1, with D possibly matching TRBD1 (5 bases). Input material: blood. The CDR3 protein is CASSIDRQSTEAFF. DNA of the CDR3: TGTGCCAGTAGTATAGACCGACAGAGCACTGAAGCTTTCTTT.